The 9 T cell receptor beta chains given below trace back to one sample, sequenced in a study of T cell repertoires in ileal Crohn's disease. The table came from immunoSEQ multiplex PCR; TCRdb's copy has only in-frame clones and leaves some out. This sample has about 17,000 clones, with about 75% found just once. Sample time point: inflamed ileum from the surgical specimen. Sample: ileal tissue. Source of these receptors: an adult with Crohn's disease.

The chain employs TRBV5-1 and TRBJ2-3, with D unresolved. The CDR3 runs to 13 residues. V was cut by 4 bases and J by 0 bases, with 6 bases left in between. Looked up from germline, CDR1 is SGHRS and CDR2 is YFSETQ. The DNA of the CDR3 is TGCGCCAGCAGCGGGCAGAGCACAGATACGCAGTATTTT. Amino acid sequence: CASSGQSTDTQYF.

J is TRBJ1-4 and V is TRBV29-1, with D unclear. CDR3 length: 13 residues. Trimming cost V 8 bases and J 5 bases, with 15 bases left between them. The germline gives CDR1 SQVTM, CDR2 ANQGSEA. CDR3 DNA: TGCAGCCACGAGCAGGCAATGAATGAAAAACTGTTTTTT. Translated, it gives CSHEQAMNEKLFF.

The gene calls are TRBV28 and TRBJ2-7, with TRBD2 matching 8 bases. In germline, CDR1 is MDHEN, CDR2 SYDVKM. J was trimmed by 3 bases and V by 3 bases; bases with no gene match: 7. The CDR3 consists of 15 residues. CDR3 nucleotides: TGTGCCAGCAGTTTGTTCTCGCGGGGGGACTACGAGCAGTACTTC. Its protein is CASSLFSRGDYEQYF.

The chain carries TRBV19 and TRBJ1-5; D unclear. Germline CDR1 and CDR2: LNHDA and SQIVND (reference sequence). Trimming took off 6 bases at V and 0 bases at J, with 9 bases between the two ends. This CDR3 comprises 14 residues. This chain's CDR3 is CASRPTGSNQPQHF. The CDR3 DNA follows: TGTGCCAGTAGGCCAACTGGTAGCAATCAGCCCCAGCATTTT.

This sequence joins TRBV2 and TRBJ1-1; D not resolved. The V and J ends lost 2 bases and 0 bases respectively, with 13 bases between them. Germline lookup yields CDR1 SNHLY and CDR2 FYNNEI. CDR3 length: 16 amino acids. The CDR3 DNA reads as TGTGCCAGCAGTGAACCCTTCTGGCAGGTGAACACTGAAGCTTTCTTT. Translation: CASSEPFWQVNTEAFF.

The rearrangement joins TRBV2 to TRBJ2-3; 8 nucleotides match TRBD1. This CDR3 contains 15 residues. The V segment lost 5 bases and the J segment 0 bases; nucleotides outside the gene matches: 4. In germline, CDR1 is SNHLY, CDR2 FYNNEI. The CDR3 DNA sequence: TGTGCCAGCAGTCTTAGGGACAGGAGCACAGATACGCAGTATTTT. The encoded protein is CASSLRDRSTDTQYF.

This chain uses TRBV29-1 with TRBJ2-3, with 12 positions matching TRBD2. The V gene's germline CDR1 is SQVTM and CDR2 ANQGSEA. This CDR3 has 14 amino acids. The junction had 0 bases not matched to a gene; V was cut back by 2 bases and J by 3 bases. This CDR3 reads CSVETSGGTDTQYF. The CDR3 bases are TGCAGCGTTGAAACTAGCGGGGGGACAGATACGCAGTATTTT.

The V gene is TRBV6-6, the J gene TRBJ2-1, with 11 bases lining up with TRBD1. Germline V CDR1 and CDR2: MNHNY, SVGAGI (reference sequence). The CDR3 is 15 residues long. The ends lost 2 bases at V and 9 bases at J; junction bases unmatched: 6. The CDR3 region has the DNA TGTGCCAGCAGTTACGGGACAGGGGGTCAAGGTGAGCAGTTCTTC. Its translation: CASSYGTGGQGEQFF.

This chain uses TRBV13 with TRBJ1-3; 7 bases are a match to TRBD1. Germline CDR1 reads PRHDT; CDR2 reads FYEKMQ (reference sequence). This CDR3 contains 13 residues. With V trimmed by 8 bases and J by 0 bases, 1 base remained unmatched. CDR3 loop: CASRDSSGNTIYF. CDR3 DNA sequence: TGTGCCAGCCGGGACAGCTCTGGAAACACCATATATTTT.